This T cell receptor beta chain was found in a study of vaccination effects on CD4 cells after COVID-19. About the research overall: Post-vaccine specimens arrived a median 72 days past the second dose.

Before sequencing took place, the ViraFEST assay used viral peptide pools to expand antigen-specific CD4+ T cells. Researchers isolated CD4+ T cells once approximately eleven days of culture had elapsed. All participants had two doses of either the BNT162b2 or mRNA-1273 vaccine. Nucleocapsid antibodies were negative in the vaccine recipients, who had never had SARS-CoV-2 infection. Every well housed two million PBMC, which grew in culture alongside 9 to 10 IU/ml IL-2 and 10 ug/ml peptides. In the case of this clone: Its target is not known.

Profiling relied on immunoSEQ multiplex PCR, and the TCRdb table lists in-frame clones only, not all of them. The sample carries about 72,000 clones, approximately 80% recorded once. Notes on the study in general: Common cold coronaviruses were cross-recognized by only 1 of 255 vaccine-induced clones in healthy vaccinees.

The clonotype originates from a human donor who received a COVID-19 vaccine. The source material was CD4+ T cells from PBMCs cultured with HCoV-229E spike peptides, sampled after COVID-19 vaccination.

In nucleotides, the CDR3 is TGTGCCAGTAGTTACCATCGACAGGGGCCCAGGGAAGCTTTCTTT. Translating gives CASSYHRQGPREAFF. The V and J genes are TRBV19 and TRBJ1-1; 8 bases agree with TRBD1. From germline, CDR1 is LNHDA and CDR2 SQIVND (reference sequence). J was trimmed by 8 bases and V by 5 bases; bases with no gene match: 13. This CDR3 is 15 amino acids long. Full variable domain (rest looked up from reference TRBV19 and TRBJ1-1): DGGITQSPKYLFRKEGQNVTLSCEQNLNHDAMYWYRQDPGQGLRLIYYSQIVNDFQKGDIAEGYSVSREKKESFPLTVTSAQKNPTAFYLCASSYHRQGPREAFFGQGTRLTVV.